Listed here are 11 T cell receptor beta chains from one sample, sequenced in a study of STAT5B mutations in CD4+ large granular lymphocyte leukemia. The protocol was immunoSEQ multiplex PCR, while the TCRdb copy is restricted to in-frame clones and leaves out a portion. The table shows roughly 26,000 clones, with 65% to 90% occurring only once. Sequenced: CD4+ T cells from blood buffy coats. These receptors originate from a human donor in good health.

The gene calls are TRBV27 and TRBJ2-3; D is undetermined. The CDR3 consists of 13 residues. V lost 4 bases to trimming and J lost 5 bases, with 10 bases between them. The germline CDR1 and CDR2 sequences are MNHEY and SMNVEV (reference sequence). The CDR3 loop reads CASSSARGDTQYF. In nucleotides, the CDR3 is TGTGCCAGCAGTTCAGCTCGCGGAGATACGCAGTATTTT.

The CDR3 sequence is CASSSAYRDRGRIDTQYF. CDR3 bases: TGTGCCAGCAGTTCTGCATACCGGGACAGGGGGCGTATAGATACGCAGTATTTT. The rearrangement joins TRBV28 to TRBJ2-3; TRBD1 matches 12 bases. The germline V gene encodes CDR1 MDHEN and CDR2 SYDVKM. The CDR3 totals 18 residues. J gave up 5 bases and V 4 bases, and 13 bases lay outside the gene matches.

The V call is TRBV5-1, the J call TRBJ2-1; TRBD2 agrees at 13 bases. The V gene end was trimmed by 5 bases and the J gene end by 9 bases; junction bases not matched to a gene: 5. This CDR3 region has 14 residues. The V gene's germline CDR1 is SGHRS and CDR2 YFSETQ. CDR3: CASSYGLAGAEQFF. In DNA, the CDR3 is TGCGCCAGCAGTTACGGACTAGCGGGGGCTGAGCAGTTCTTC. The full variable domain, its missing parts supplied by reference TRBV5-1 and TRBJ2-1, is KAGVTQTPRYLIKTRGQQVTLSCSPISGHRSVSWYQQTPGQGLQFLFEYFSETQRNKGNFPGRFSGRQFSNSRSEMNVSTLELGDSALYLCASSYGLAGAEQFFGPGTRLTVL.

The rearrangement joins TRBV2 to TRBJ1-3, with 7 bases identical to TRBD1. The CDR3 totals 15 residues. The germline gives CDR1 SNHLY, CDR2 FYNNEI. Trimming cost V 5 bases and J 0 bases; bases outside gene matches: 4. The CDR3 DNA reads TGTGCCAGCAGTATTCGACAGGGCTCTGGAAACACCATATATTTT. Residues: CASSIRQGSGNTIYF.

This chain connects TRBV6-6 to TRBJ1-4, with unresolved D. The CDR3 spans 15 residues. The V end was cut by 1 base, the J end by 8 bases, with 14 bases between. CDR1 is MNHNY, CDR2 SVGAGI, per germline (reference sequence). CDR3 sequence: CASSYYPGVGEKLFF. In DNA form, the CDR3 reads TGTGCCAGCAGTTACTATCCCGGTGTTGGGGAAAAACTGTTTTTT.

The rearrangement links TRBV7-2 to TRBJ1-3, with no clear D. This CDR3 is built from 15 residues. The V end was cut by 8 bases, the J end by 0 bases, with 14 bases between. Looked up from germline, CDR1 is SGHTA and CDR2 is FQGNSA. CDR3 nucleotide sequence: TGTGCCAGCGCCACGCGGTCAGGCTCTGGAAACACCATATATTTT. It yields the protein CASATRSGSGNTIYF.

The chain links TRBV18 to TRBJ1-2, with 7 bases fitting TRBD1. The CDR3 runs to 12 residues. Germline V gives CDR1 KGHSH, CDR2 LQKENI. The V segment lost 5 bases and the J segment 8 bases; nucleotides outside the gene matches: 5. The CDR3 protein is CASSTRQGGYTF. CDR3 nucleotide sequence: TGTGCCAGCTCAACGCGACAGGGAGGCTACACCTTC.

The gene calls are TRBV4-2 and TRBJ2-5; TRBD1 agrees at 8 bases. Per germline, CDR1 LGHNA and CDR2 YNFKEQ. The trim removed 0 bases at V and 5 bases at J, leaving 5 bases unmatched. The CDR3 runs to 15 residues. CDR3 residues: CASSQESTGGETQYF. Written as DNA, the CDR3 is TGTGCCAGCAGCCAAGAAAGCACAGGGGGGGAGACCCAGTACTTC.

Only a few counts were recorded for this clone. The CDR3 sequence: CASSHQTEAFF. The CDR3 DNA reads as TGTGCCAGCAGCCACCAGACTGAAGCTTTCTTT. This chain links TRBV5-6 with TRBJ1-1; D is uncertain. Germline assignment: CDR1 SGHDT and CDR2 YYEEEE. V was shortened by 4 bases and J by 5 bases, with 6 bases between the two germline ends. The CDR3 has 11 residues.

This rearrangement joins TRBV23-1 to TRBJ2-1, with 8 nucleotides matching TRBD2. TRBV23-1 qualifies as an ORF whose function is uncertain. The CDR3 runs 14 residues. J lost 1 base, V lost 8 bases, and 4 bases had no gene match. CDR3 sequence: CASGRGGSYNEQFF. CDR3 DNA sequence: TGCGCCAGCGGCCGGGGGGGGTCCTACAATGAGCAGTTCTTC.

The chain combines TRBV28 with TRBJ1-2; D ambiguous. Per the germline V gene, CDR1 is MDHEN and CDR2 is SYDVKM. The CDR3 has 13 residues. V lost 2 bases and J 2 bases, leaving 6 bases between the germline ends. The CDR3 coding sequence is TGTGCCAGCAGTTTACAGGACAACTATGGCTACACCTTC. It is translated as CASSLQDNYGYTF.